The 18 T cell receptor beta chains presented below share a single source sample, sequenced in a study of blood T cells in healthy people across ages. A second about 6 to 11 cycle PCR used barcoded and J-beta primers. In TCRdb, the 5' RACE reads were re-called with MiXCR into one record per CDR3 protein. Among 1.5 million to 2 million distinct CDR3 sequences, less than 50% were seen once, and the ten largest hold around 2.1%. The sample comprised blood. All receptors come from a woman aged 40 to 50 in good health.

This rearrangement joins TRBV27 to TRBJ1-2, with a possible D match to TRBD1 (5 bases). V was shortened by 2 bases and J by 4 bases, with 14 bases between the two germline ends. In germline, CDR1 is MNHEY, CDR2 SMNVEV (reference sequence). The CDR3 has 15 residues. The chain's CDR3 is CASSLGPGGSYGYTF. CDR3 bases: TGTGCCAGCAGTTTAGGGCCGGGGGGAAGCTATGGCTACACCTTC.

This clonotype was found a few times. The V call is TRBV15, the J call TRBJ1-6, with D perhaps matching TRBD1 (5 bases). In germline, CDR1 is LNHNV, CDR2 YYDKDF (reference sequence). The CDR3 covers 15 residues. Trimming removed 0 bases from V and 10 bases from J, with 13 bases in between. CDR3 protein: CATSRDTRDGSPLHF. For the CDR3, the DNA is TGTGCCACCAGCAGAGATACCAGGGATGGGTCACCCCTCCACTTT.

The CDR3 region has the DNA TGTGCCAGCAGCCAAGACGTATGGGGTTACAATGAGCAGTACTTC. This translates into CASSQDVWGYNEQYF. This rearrangement joins TRBV3-1 to TRBJ2-1; D is unresolved. The tail of the sequence fits TRBJ2-7 better, so the J call may be wrong. Germline V CDR1 and CDR2: LGHDT, YNNKEL (reference sequence). CDR3 length: 15 residues.

This sequence joins TRBV12-3 or TRBV12-4 and TRBJ2-3; 9 bases map to TRBD2. CDR3 length: 15 amino acids. V lost 10 bases to trimming and J lost 3 bases; unmatched junction nucleotides: 11. The CDR3 nucleotides read TGTGCCATACTTGGTGCTAGCGGGGTTACAGATACGCAGTATTTT. Protein: CAILGASGVTDTQYF.

This chain links TRBV20-1 with TRBJ2-5; TRBD1 matches at 9 bases. Germline loops: CDR1 DFQATT, CDR2 SNEGSKA (reference sequence). This CDR3 comprises 12 residues. The junction had 9 bases not matched to a gene; V was cut back by 5 bases and J by 11 bases. CDR3 DNA sequence: TGCAGTGCTGGATACAGGGGGCTTGAGCAGTACTTC. Residues: CSAGYRGLEQYF.

This chain links TRBV13 with TRBJ2-3, with 8 positions matching TRBD2. The germline CDR1 and CDR2 sequences are PRHDT and FYEKMQ (reference sequence). CDR3 size: 15 residues. Germline trimming cut 2 bases from V and 5 bases from J; bases unmatched to any gene: 6. CDR3 region: CASSLTGTREDTQYF. As DNA, the CDR3 is TGTGCCAGCAGCTTAACCGGGACTAGGGAAGATACGCAGTATTTT.

The V call is TRBV2, the J call TRBJ2-4; 9 bases are a match to TRBD2. The J call may be mistaken, given a closer DNA end match to TRBJ2-7. Germline CDR1 and CDR2: SNHLY and FYNNEI. The CDR3 extends over 13 amino acids. The DNA of the CDR3 is TGTGCCACGCGGACTAGCGTCACCTACGAGCAGTACTTC. Translation gives CATRTSVTYEQYF.

The table lists this clonotype with a few counts. The chain couples TRBV27 to TRBJ2-5; possibly TRBD1 or TRBD2 for D (5 bases each). Germline CDR1 reads MNHEY; CDR2 reads SMNVEV (reference sequence). Trimming took off 6 bases at V and 4 bases at J, with 15 bases between the two ends. CDR3 length equals 14 residues. The CDR3 DNA is TGTGCCAGCAGGGGGGTAGGAGCCGGAGAGACCCAGTACTTC. It specifies CASRGVGAGETQYF.

This chain joins TRBV24-1 and TRBJ2-5; D is undetermined. This CDR3 comprises 13 residues. Trimming pared 3 bases from V and 5 bases from J, leaving 9 bases between. Looked up from germline, CDR1 is KGHDR and CDR2 is SFDVKD. The CDR3 DNA is TGTGCCACCAGTGATCCCCCTTGGGAGACCCAGTACTTC. It is translated as CATSDPPWETQYF.

The rearrangement links TRBV20-1 to TRBJ2-7, with 7 bases aligning to TRBD1. The CDR3 loop spans 14 amino acids. V lost 2 bases to trimming and J lost 2 bases; unmatched junction nucleotides: 6. Germline V lookup: CDR1 DFQATT, CDR2 SNEGSKA (reference sequence). The CDR3 sequence: CSARPRDSPYEQYF. The CDR3 coding sequence is TGCAGTGCTAGACCTAGGGACAGTCCCTACGAGCAGTACTTC.

Of note for this clonotype: A much bigger clone sits one base away, suggesting this may be a read error. The V call is TRBV6-5, the J call TRBJ2-5; D ambiguous. Germline V gene sequence: CDR1 MNHEY, CDR2 SVGAGI. CDR3 length equals 13 residues. CDR3 protein: CASSDSISETQYF. The CDR3 DNA reads TGTGCCAGCAGTGACTCGATCTCGGAGACCCAGTACTTC.

As regards this clonotype: A read error may explain this, as a much larger clone is one base away. The rearrangement links TRBV20-1 to TRBJ2-7; D gene uncertain. The CDR3 has 14 amino acids. Germline assignment: CDR1 DFQATT and CDR2 SNEGSKA (reference sequence). V was shortened by 0 bases and J by 3 bases, with 12 bases between the two germline ends. This chain's CDR3 is CSARDGKGGYEQYF. The CDR3 bases are TGCAGTGCTAGAGATGGGAAGGGCGGCTACGAGCAGTACTTC.

This sequence joins TRBV19 and TRBJ1-4, with TRBD1 as a possible D gene (5 bases). This CDR3 spans 16 amino acids. Trimming cost V 3 bases and J 0 bases, with 11 bases left between them. Germline CDR1 is LNHDA and CDR2 is SQIVND (reference sequence). This CDR3 is CASSMDPTATNEKLFF. Written as DNA, the CDR3 is TGTGCCAGTAGTATGGACCCGACAGCAACTAATGAAAAACTGTTTTTT.

V is TRBV5-8 and J is TRBJ2-7; D uncertain. The CDR3 runs to 16 residues. V dropped 0 bases and J dropped 1 base, with 14 bases sitting between them. Germline V gene data show CDR1 as SGHTS and CDR2 as YDEGEE. CDR3 loop: CASSLALRRGSYEQYF. CDR3 DNA: TGTGCCAGCAGCTTGGCCCTCCGACGAGGTTCCTACGAGCAGTACTTC.

The V gene is TRBV2, the J gene TRBJ2-4, with D uncertain. The DNA end favors TRBJ2-7, so the J call may be wrong. Germline V lookup: CDR1 SNHLY, CDR2 FYNNEI. The CDR3 contains 15 residues. The CDR3 DNA reads TGTGCCAGCAGTGAGGCCGGGCACCGGTCCGACGAGCAGTACTTC. Its translation: CASSEAGHRSDEQYF.

This clonotype was observed a single time. V is TRBV6-1 and J is TRBJ1-2; D remains unclear. CDR3 size: 13 residues. V lost 7 bases and J lost 2, with 11 bases in between. Looked up from germline, CDR1 is MNHNS and CDR2 is SASEGT. The CDR3 loop reads CASIRDGNYGYTF. CDR3 nucleotides: TGTGCCAGCATCAGAGACGGGAACTATGGCTACACCTTC.

V gene TRBV6-2 or TRBV6-3 combines with J gene TRBJ2-4; 12 nucleotides match TRBD2. Per germline, CDR1 MNHEY and CDR2 SVGEGT. V gave up 6 bases and J gave up 0 bases; unmatched junction bases: 6. The CDR3 consists of 17 residues. CDR3 sequence reads: CASSPGLAGRAKNIQYF. As DNA, the CDR3 is TGTGCCAGCAGCCCAGGACTAGCGGGGAGAGCCAAAAACATTCAGTACTTC.

The rearrangement joins TRBV4-3 to TRBJ2-3; 11 nucleotides line up with TRBD2. This CDR3 spans 16 amino acids. The J segment lost 2 bases and the V segment lost 5 bases, leaving 6 bases of the junction unmatched. In germline, CDR1 is LGHNA, CDR2 YSLEER. The CDR3 loop reads CASSALAGGPTDTQYF. The CDR3 DNA reads TGCGCCAGCAGCGCTCTAGCGGGGGGACCCACAGATACGCAGTATTTT.